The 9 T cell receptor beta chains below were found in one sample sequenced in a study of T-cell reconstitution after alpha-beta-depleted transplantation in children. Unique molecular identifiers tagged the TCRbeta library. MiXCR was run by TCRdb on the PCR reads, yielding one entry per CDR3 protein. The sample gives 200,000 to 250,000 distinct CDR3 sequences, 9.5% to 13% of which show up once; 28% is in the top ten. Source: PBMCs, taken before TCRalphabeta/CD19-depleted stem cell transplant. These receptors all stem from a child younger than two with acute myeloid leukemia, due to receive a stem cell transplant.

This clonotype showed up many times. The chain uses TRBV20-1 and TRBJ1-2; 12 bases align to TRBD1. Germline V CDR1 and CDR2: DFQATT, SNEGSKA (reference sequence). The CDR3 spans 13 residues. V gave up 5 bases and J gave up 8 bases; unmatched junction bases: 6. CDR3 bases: TGCAGTGCTGACGGGACAGGGGGCGGAGGCTACACCTTC. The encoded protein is CSADGTGGGGYTF.

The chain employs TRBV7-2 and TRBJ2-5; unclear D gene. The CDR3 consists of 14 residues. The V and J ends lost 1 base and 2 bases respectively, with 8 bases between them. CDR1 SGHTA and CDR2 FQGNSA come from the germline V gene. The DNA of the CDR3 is TGTGCCAGCAGCTTAGGGGCCAGACAAGAGACCCAGTACTTC. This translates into CASSLGARQETQYF.

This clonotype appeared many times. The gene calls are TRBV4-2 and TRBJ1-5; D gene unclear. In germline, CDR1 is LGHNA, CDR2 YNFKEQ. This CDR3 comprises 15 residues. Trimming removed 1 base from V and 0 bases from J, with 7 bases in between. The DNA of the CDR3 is TGTGCCAGCAGCCAAGGAACGGTTAGCAATCAGCCCCAGCATTTT. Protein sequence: CASSQGTVSNQPQHF.

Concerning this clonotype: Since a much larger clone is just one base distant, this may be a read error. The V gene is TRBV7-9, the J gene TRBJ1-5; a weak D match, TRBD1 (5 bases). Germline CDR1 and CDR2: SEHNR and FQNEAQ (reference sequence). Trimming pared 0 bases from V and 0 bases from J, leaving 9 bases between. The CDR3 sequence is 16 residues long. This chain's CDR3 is CASSLAGVGSNQPQHF. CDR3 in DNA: TGTGCCAGCAGCTTAGCAGGGGTTGGTAGCAATCAGCCCCAGCATTTT.

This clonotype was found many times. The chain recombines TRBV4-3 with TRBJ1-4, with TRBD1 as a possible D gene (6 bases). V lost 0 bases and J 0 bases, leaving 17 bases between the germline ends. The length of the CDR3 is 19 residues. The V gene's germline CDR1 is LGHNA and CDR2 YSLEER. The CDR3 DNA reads TGCGCCAGCAGCCAAGAATTCGGGGGCGTGGGTGCAACTAATGAAAAACTGTTTTTT. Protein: CASSQEFGGVGATNEKLFF.

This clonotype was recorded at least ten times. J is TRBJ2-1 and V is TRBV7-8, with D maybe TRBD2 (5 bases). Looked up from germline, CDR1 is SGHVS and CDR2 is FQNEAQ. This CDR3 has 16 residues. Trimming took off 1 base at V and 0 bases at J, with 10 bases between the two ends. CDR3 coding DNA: TGTGCCAGCAGCTTAGAGGCGGGTAGCTCCTACAATGAGCAGTTCTTC. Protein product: CASSLEAGSSYNEQFF.

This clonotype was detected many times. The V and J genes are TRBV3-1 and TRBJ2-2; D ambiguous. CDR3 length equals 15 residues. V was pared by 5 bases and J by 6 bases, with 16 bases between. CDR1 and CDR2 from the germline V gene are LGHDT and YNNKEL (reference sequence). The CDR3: CASSRNRPPAGELFF. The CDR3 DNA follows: TGTGCCAGCAGCAGAAACCGGCCCCCCGCCGGGGAGCTGTTTTTT. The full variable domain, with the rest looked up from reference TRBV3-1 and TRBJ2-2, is DTAVSQTPKYLVTQMGNDKSIKCEQNLGHDTMYWYKQDSKKFLKIMFSYNNKELIINETVPNRFSPKSPDKAHLNLHINSLELGDSAVYFCASSRNRPPAGELFFGEGSRLTVL.

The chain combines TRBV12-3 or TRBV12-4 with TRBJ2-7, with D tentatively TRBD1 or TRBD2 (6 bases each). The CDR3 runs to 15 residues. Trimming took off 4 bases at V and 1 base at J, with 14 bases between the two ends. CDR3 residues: CASSYRWGASYEQYF. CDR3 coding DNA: TGTGCCAGCAGTTATAGGTGGGGGGCATCCTACGAGCAGTACTTC.

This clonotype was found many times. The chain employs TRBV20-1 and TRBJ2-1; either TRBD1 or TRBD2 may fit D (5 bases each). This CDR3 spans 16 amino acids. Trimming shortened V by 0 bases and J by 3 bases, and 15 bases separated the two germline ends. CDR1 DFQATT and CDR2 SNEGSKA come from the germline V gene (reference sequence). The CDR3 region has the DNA TGCAGTGCTAGAGATAGGAACGGGGCCGTCTACAATGAGCAGTTCTTC. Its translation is CSARDRNGAVYNEQFF.